The 23 T cell receptor beta chains below come from one sample, sequenced in a study of blood T cell repertoires in COVID-19. The assay was immunoSEQ multiplex PCR, and TCRdb's table has in-frame clones only and misses some. The table includes about 160,000 clones, about 74% detected once. Sequencing input: peripheral blood. These receptors were collected from a man in his sixties with acute or convalescent COVID-19.

This clone was seen once. V and J are TRBV4-1 and TRBJ2-2; TRBD2 aligns across 11 bases. Germline V gives CDR1 MGHRA, CDR2 YSYEKL. Trimming cost V 4 bases and J 8 bases; bases outside gene matches: 9. The CDR3 runs 16 residues. The CDR3 bases are TGCGCCAGCAGCCGGATAGCGGGGGGGCCAGGAGGGGAGCTGTTTTTT. This translates into CASSRIAGGPGGELFF.

The chain couples TRBV5-6 to TRBJ2-7, with D perhaps TRBD1 (5 bases). Looked up from germline, CDR1 is SGHDT and CDR2 is YYEEEE. CDR3 length: 14 residues. The V and J ends lost 9 bases and 5 bases respectively, with 21 bases between them. CDR3 residues: CATTGPAGLDEQYF. CDR3 nucleotide sequence: TGTGCCACCACAGGTCCTGCAGGGTTGGACGAGCAGTACTTC.

The chain combines TRBV7-9 with TRBJ2-4; the D is unclear. V dropped 5 bases and J dropped 7 bases, with 12 bases sitting between them. CDR1 and CDR2 (germline): SEHNR, FQNEAQ (reference sequence). The CDR3 has 13 amino acids. CDR3: CASSGRGSNIQYF. The CDR3 DNA follows: TGTGCCAGCAGCGGAAGAGGCTCGAACATTCAGTACTTC.

The chain joins TRBV9 to TRBJ2-1; 8 nucleotides align to TRBD1. V trimming: 1 base; J trimming: 8 bases; junction bases outside the gene matches: 8. CDR3 length equals 15 residues. CDR1 is SGDLS and CDR2 is YYNGEE in the germline V gene. CDR3 sequence: CASSVQGARGDEQFF. The CDR3 nucleotides read TGTGCCAGCAGCGTACAGGGGGCGCGGGGAGATGAGCAGTTCTTC.

The CDR3 nucleotides are TGTGCCAGCAGCTTCTCGACAGGGTTGGGTTCACCCCTCCACTTT. This codes for CASSFSTGLGSPLHF. The J gene is TRBJ1-6, the V gene TRBV9, with 7 bases identical to TRBD1. V was pared by 4 bases and J by 9 bases, with 10 bases of the junction left unmatched. Germline V CDR1 and CDR2: SGDLS, YYNGEE. CDR3 length: 15 residues.

The chain employs TRBV7-2 and TRBJ2-2; 7 nucleotides line up with TRBD1. J lost 6 bases, V lost 0 bases, and 4 bases had no gene match. The CDR3 runs 15 residues. In germline, CDR1 is SGHTA, CDR2 FQGNSA. In nucleotides, the CDR3 is TGTGCCAGCAGCTTAGCTGTACAGGGGTCCGGGGAGCTGTTTTTT. This encodes CASSLAVQGSGELFF.

The chain uses TRBV24-1 and TRBJ2-5; TRBD2 matches 8 bases. Germline CDR1 KGHDR, CDR2 SFDVKD. With 1 base clipped from V and 5 bases from J, the junction kept 5 bases outside the gene matches. There are 15 residues in the CDR3. In DNA form, the CDR3 reads TGTGCCACCAGTGATTTTCAGCGGGGGAGGGAGACCCAGTACTTC. Its protein is CATSDFQRGRETQYF.

The chain combines TRBV18 with TRBJ1-5; 7 positions agree with TRBD1. Per the germline V gene, CDR1 is KGHSH and CDR2 is LQKENI. The CDR3 sequence is 13 residues long. Unmatched junction bases numbered 4, after V lost 5 bases and J lost 6 bases. DNA of the CDR3: TGTGCCAGCTCATCGACAGGGAGTCAGCCCCAGCATTTT. It encodes CASSSTGSQPQHF.

The chain combines TRBV6-5 with TRBJ1-2; 7 positions match TRBD1. With 4 bases clipped from V and 6 bases from J, the junction kept 5 bases outside the gene matches. There are 13 residues in the CDR3. Germline V gene sequence: CDR1 MNHEY, CDR2 SVGAGI. This chain's CDR3 is CASSSTGINGYTF. CDR3 in DNA: TGTGCCAGCAGTTCGACAGGGATCAATGGCTACACCTTC.

The V and J genes are TRBV5-3 and TRBJ1-6, with a possible D match to TRBD1 (5 bases). TRBV5-3 carries the ORF label, with uncertain function. The CDR3 totals 20 residues. V lost 4 bases and J 0 bases, leaving 23 bases between the germline ends. This chain's CDR3 is CARSPGGSPDSLSYNSPLHF. The CDR3 DNA follows: TGTGCCAGAAGCCCGGGCGGGAGCCCTGACAGCCTCTCCTATAATTCACCCCTCCACTTT.

The chain uses TRBV27 and TRBJ2-7, with 8 positions matching TRBD1. The V gene end was trimmed by 5 bases and the J gene end by 3 bases; junction bases not matched to a gene: 9. The CDR3 sequence is 15 residues long. Germline V gene sequence: CDR1 MNHEY, CDR2 SMNVEV (reference sequence). The CDR3 reads CASSSLDRVGYEQYF. Here the CDR3 DNA reads TGTGCCAGCAGTAGCTTGGACAGGGTCGGCTACGAGCAGTACTTC.

The V and J genes are TRBV3-1 (or the pseudogene TRBV3-2) and TRBJ1-2; D call uncertain. Germline V CDR1 and CDR2: LGHDT, YNNKEL (reference sequence). Trimming left V 4 bases short and J 5 bases short, with 8 bases between. This CDR3 is 12 amino acids long. This CDR3 reads CASSLRLYGYTF. The DNA for the CDR3 is TGTGCCAGCAGCCTTCGGTTGTATGGCTACACCTTC.

This clone was seen at least ten times. The gene calls are TRBV5-6 and TRBJ1-2, with TRBD1 matching 12 bases. V was pared by 3 bases and J by 8 bases, with 5 bases of the junction left unmatched. CDR3 length: 14 residues. Germline V gene data show CDR1 as SGHDT and CDR2 as YYEEEE. The CDR3 DNA reads TGTGCCAGCAGCTCGGAGGGACAGGGGGCAGGCTACACCTTC. It specifies CASSSEGQGAGYTF.

The rearrangement uses TRBV9 and TRBJ2-1; 7 nucleotides align to TRBD1. After removal of 0 bases from V and 3 bases from J, the junction contained 3 bases not matched to a gene. Germline-derived CDR1 and CDR2 are SGDLS and YYNGEE. CDR3 length equals 15 residues. The CDR3 coding sequence is TGTGCCAGCAGCGTAGAGACAGGGATCTACAATGAGCAGTTCTTC. This encodes CASSVETGIYNEQFF.

V gene TRBV9 combines with J gene TRBJ2-3; the match to TRBD2 covers 9 bases. The CDR3 contains 14 residues. With V trimmed by 8 bases and J by 6 bases, 10 bases remained unmatched. Germline V gene data show CDR1 as SGDLS and CDR2 as YYNGEE. CDR3 nucleotides: TGTGCCAGTTCCGGCGGGGGGGCCTCGGATACGCAGTATTTT. It specifies CASSGGGASDTQYF.

The chain links TRBV7-2 to TRBJ2-5; 13 bases agree with TRBD2. V trimming: 3 bases; J trimming: 5 bases; junction bases outside the gene matches: 6. The CDR3 is made up of 16 amino acids. The germline V gene has CDR1 SGHTA and CDR2 FQGNSA. The CDR3 DNA reads as TGTGCCAGCAGCTTCACTAGCGGGGGGGCCCCGGAGACCCAGTACTTC. Its protein product is CASSFTSGGAPETQYF.

The chain links TRBV28 to TRBJ2-5; the match to TRBD1 covers 8 bases. The CDR3 totals 17 residues. V lost 6 bases to trimming and J lost 5 bases; unmatched junction nucleotides: 17. CDR1 MDHEN and CDR2 SYDVKM come from the germline V gene. DNA of the CDR3: TGTGCCAGCAGCCCACTCCCGAGACAGGGGAAGGCGGAGACCCAGTACTTC. Translation gives CASSPLPRQGKAETQYF.

With respect to this clone: Mismatch with germline at one junction end may stem from a read error. This chain joins TRBV4-1 and TRBJ2-2; a weak D match, TRBD1 (6 bases). This CDR3 has 17 amino acids. Looked up from germline, CDR1 is MGHRA and CDR2 is YSYEKL. The CDR3 loop reads CASSQDAPGANSGELFF. CDR3 in DNA: TGCGCCAGCAGCCAAGATGCGCCAGGGGCAAACAGCGGGGAGCTGTTTTTT.

V usage is TRBV7-9 and J usage is TRBJ1-2, with D possibly being TRBD1 (6 bases). Germline CDR1 is SEHNR and CDR2 is FQNEAQ (reference sequence). The CDR3 sequence is 15 residues long. Between the trimmed V and J ends, which lost 5 bases and 3 bases, there was a span of 16 bases. The CDR3 DNA is TGTGCCAGCAGCGAAAAAGGGGGAGCGGACTATGGCTACACCTTC. It translates to CASSEKGGADYGYTF.

This clone was seen a few times. CDR3 bases: TGTGCCACCAGTGATTTAAGGGGGCAGGGCACAGATACGCAGTATTTT. Protein: CATSDLRGQGTDTQYF. V gene TRBV24-1 combines with J gene TRBJ2-3; 7 bases are shared with TRBD1. Per the germline V gene, CDR1 is KGHDR and CDR2 is SFDVKD. Germline trimming cut 1 base from V and 1 base from J; bases unmatched to any gene: 4. This CDR3 contains 16 residues.

This rearrangement joins TRBV7-8 to TRBJ2-1; D might be TRBD2 (6 bases). Deletions cut 1 base from V and 4 bases from J, with 11 bases between. CDR3 length equals 15 residues. The germline V gene encodes CDR1 SGHVS and CDR2 FQNEAQ. In DNA, the CDR3 is TGTGCCAGCAGCTTAGGGAGGGGTCTTTACAATGAGCAGTTCTTC. Translation gives CASSLGRGLYNEQFF.

The chain combines TRBV7-2 with TRBJ1-1, with TRBD1 matching 7 bases. This CDR3 has 14 amino acids. Germline CDR1 is SGHTA and CDR2 is FQGNSA. Trimming cost V 5 bases and J 6 bases; bases outside gene matches: 9. CDR3 nucleotide sequence: TGTGCCAGCAGCCCAGGGGGAAAAGGGCCTGAAGCTTTCTTT. Protein sequence: CASSPGGKGPEAFF. Full variable domain (rest looked up from reference TRBV7-2 and TRBJ1-1): GAGVSQSPSNKVTEKGKDVELRCDPISGHTALYWYRQSLGQGLEFLIYFQGNSAPDKSGLPSDRFSAERTGGSVSTLTIQRTQQEDSAVYLCASSPGGKGPEAFFGQGTRLTVV.

V usage is TRBV7-2 and J usage is TRBJ1-2, with 7 bases that match TRBD1. The CDR3 is 14 amino acids. CDR1 is SGHTA and CDR2 is FQGNSA in the germline V gene. J lost 5 bases, V lost 3 bases, and 6 bases had no gene match. Here the CDR3 reads CASSFTGARYGYTF. CDR3 DNA: TGTGCCAGCAGCTTCACAGGGGCTCGGTATGGCTACACCTTC. The full variable domain, rest sourced from reference TRBV7-2 and TRBJ1-2, is GAGVSQSPSNKVTEKGKDVELRCDPISGHTALYWYRQSLGQGLEFLIYFQGNSAPDKSGLPSDRFSAERTGGSVSTLTIQRTQQEDSAVYLCASSFTGARYGYTFGSGTRLTVV.